A single sample is the source of the 8 T cell receptor beta chains below, sequenced in a study of shared clonotypes between healthy human individuals. Naive CD8 isolation took CD45RO-negative cells positively selected for CCR7 and excluded terminally differentiated effector memory CD45RA+ cells. The repertoire was sequenced with immunoSEQ multiplex PCR; TCRdb's copy has only in-frame clones and lacks some. Of some 2 million clones in the sample, approximately 94% were seen once. Sequenced: naive CD8+ T cells sorted from blood. The receptors come from a man younger than 35 in good health.

V gene TRBV6-4 combines with J gene TRBJ1-1; TRBD1 agrees at 10 bases. This CDR3 has 13 amino acids. Germline V gene data show CDR1 as MRHNA and CDR2 as SNTAGT. J gave up 6 bases and V 5 bases, and 3 bases lay outside the gene matches. CDR3 residues: CASSLTGGSEAFF. The CDR3, as DNA: TGTGCCAGCAGTTTGACAGGGGGCTCTGAAGCTTTCTTT.

For this clone: Other nucleotide sequences from this sample produce the same CDR3. The rearrangement uses TRBV27 and TRBJ2-7; D gene ambiguous. Germline V gene data show CDR1 as MNHEY and CDR2 as SMNVEV (reference sequence). The CDR3 spans 13 residues. Trimming removed 3 bases from V and 2 bases from J, with 8 bases in between. This chain's CDR3 is CASSFGPTYEQYF. The CDR3 DNA follows: TGTGCCAGCAGTTTCGGCCCAACCTACGAGCAGTACTTC.

The chain has TRBV4-1 and TRBJ2-1; 13 positions agree with TRBD2. The CDR3 loop spans 17 amino acids. Trimming removed 0 bases from V and 9 bases from J; junction bases left unmatched: 8. Germline CDR1 and CDR2: MGHRA and YSYEKL. The CDR3 is CASSQDTSGGGIGEQFF. CDR3 nucleotides: TGCGCCAGCAGCCAAGATACTAGCGGGGGGGGAATCGGTGAGCAGTTCTTC.

V is TRBV9 and J is TRBJ1-1; D gene unclear. Trimming removed 3 bases from V and 4 bases from J, with 16 bases in between. From germline, CDR1 is SGDLS and CDR2 YYNGEE. The CDR3 length is 15 residues. CDR3 DNA: TGTGCCAGCAGCGGGACCGGAAGGACGGTCACTGAAGCTTTCTTT. This sequence encodes CASSGTGRTVTEAFF.

The chain employs TRBV28 and TRBJ1-2; D uncertain. The CDR3 length is 12 residues. Germline CDR1 MDHEN, CDR2 SYDVKM. The V gene lost 2 bases and the J gene lost 4 bases, with 5 bases spanning the gap. In DNA form, the CDR3 reads TGTGCCAGCAGTTTAAGTCGCTATGGCTACACCTTC. Translated: CASSLSRYGYTF.

With respect to this clone: Additional DNA sequences in this sample encode the identical CDR3. The rearrangement joins TRBV5-6 to TRBJ2-7; perhaps TRBD1 as D (6 bases). The CDR3 is 14 amino acids. V lost 0 bases and J 1 base, leaving 8 bases between the germline ends. Germline loops: CDR1 SGHDT, CDR2 YYEEEE. CDR3 sequence (DNA): TGTGCCAGCAGCTTGGGAGGGGGTTCCTACGAGCAGTACTTC. This codes for CASSLGGGSYEQYF. Filled out from reference TRBV5-6 and TRBJ2-7, the complete variable domain reads DAGVTQSPTHLIKTRGQQVTLRCSPKSGHDTVSWYQQALGQGPQFIFQYYEEEERQRGNFPDRFSGHQFPNYSSELNVNALLLGDSALYLCASSLGGGSYEQYFGPGTRLTVT.

This rearrangement joins TRBV5-1 to TRBJ2-7; a weak D match, TRBD1 (5 bases). Germline CDR1 SGHRS, CDR2 YFSETQ. CDR3 length: 13 residues. With 2 bases removed from V and 4 bases from J, the gap between germline ends came to 10 bases. CDR3 nucleotides: TGCGCCAGCAGCTTTGACAGATCATACGAGCAGTACTTC. Translating gives CASSFDRSYEQYF.

This clone was seen a handful of times. This chain links TRBV7-8 with TRBJ1-5; D is ambiguous. The germline CDR1 and CDR2 sequences are SGHVS and FQNEAQ. Between the trimmed V and J ends, which lost 0 bases and 5 bases, there was a span of 11 bases. This CDR3 comprises 15 residues. CDR3 sequence (DNA): TGTGCCAGCAGCTTAGCGCCCAAGAACGATCAGCCCCAGCATTTT. Amino acids: CASSLAPKNDQPQHF.